This TCR beta chain was identified in a study of human T cells and chemical hapten exposure. Time point in this sample: patch test 3, about 24 weeks after DPC sensitization. Specified treatment: therapeutic diphenylcyclopropenone sensitization with weekly scalp DPC. TCRdb re-called the RACE reads through MiXCR, storing one row per CDR3 protein. Of about 90,000 distinct CDR3 sequences in the sample, under 13% were seen once. Many counts were recorded for this clonotype. One end of the junction is discordant with germline, which a read error may explain. This sample comprised whole blood, obtained in connection with sensitization to the hapten diphenylcyclopropenone (DPC). The TCR was taken from a woman aged 25 to 45 with alopecia areata. Some clones in this sample may be carry-over from other donors' samples.

CDR3 coding DNA: TGTGCTAGCAGCCCCAACGACAGGGGTGGGTCCGAGCAGTACTTC. As protein: CASSPNDRGGSEQYF. The rearrangement links TRBV7-7 to TRBJ2-7; TRBD1 aligns across 8 bases. Germline V gives CDR1 SSHAT, CDR2 FNYEAQ (reference sequence). There are 15 residues in the CDR3.